A single sample gave rise to the 9 T cell receptor beta chains below, sequenced in a study of Ad26.COV2.S vaccination and SARS-CoV-2 variants. The table came from immunoSEQ multiplex PCR; TCRdb's copy has only in-frame clones and leaves some out. The sample has about 180,000 clones, about 83% seen once. The sample here was peripheral blood, taken after recovery from COVID-19. The receptors here all came from a human donor who had recovered from COVID-19.

The chain recombines TRBV9 with TRBJ2-3; no definite D call. Trimming cost V 7 bases and J 5 bases, with 17 bases left between them. Germline loops: CDR1 SGDLS, CDR2 YYNGEE. This CDR3 contains 14 residues. The chain's CDR3 is CASSRIQERDTQYF. The CDR3 DNA reads as TGTGCCAGCTCTCGTATCCAGGAAAGAGATACGCAGTATTTT.

V usage is TRBV21-1 and J usage is TRBJ2-7; TRBD2 is the table's D call and was not checked against the DNA. TRBV21-1 is marked as a pseudogene. This CDR3 has 13 residues. The CDR3 region is CASTPGRSYEQYF. The CDR3, as DNA: TGTGCCAGCACTCCAGGGAGGTCCTACGAGCAGTACTTC.

The chain is built from TRBV7-9 and TRBJ2-6, with 9 bases identical to TRBD2. Unmatched junction bases numbered 7, after V lost 1 base and J lost 0 bases. Germline V lookup: CDR1 SEHNR, CDR2 FQNEAQ (reference sequence). The CDR3 runs 19 residues. The CDR3 reads CASSLGEGLARSGANVLTF. The CDR3, as DNA: TGTGCCAGCAGCTTAGGCGAGGGACTAGCACGCTCTGGGGCCAACGTCCTGACTTTC.

This chain uses TRBV5-6 with TRBJ2-7; 10 bases are shared with TRBD2. This CDR3 contains 19 residues. The ends lost 4 bases at V and 0 bases at J; junction bases unmatched: 16. The V gene's germline CDR1 is SGHDT and CDR2 YYEEEE. Here the CDR3 DNA reads TGTGCCAGCAGCACAGGGGAAAGGCTAGCGGGGGTCTTCTCCTACGAGCAGTACTTC. This gives the protein CASSTGERLAGVFSYEQYF.

The table lists this clone with a count of one. The V and J genes are TRBV12-3 or TRBV12-4 and TRBJ2-7, with 8 positions matching TRBD1. J lost 4 bases, V lost 5 bases, and 4 bases had no gene match. CDR3 length: 13 residues. The CDR3 nucleotides are TGTGCCAGCAGTAACAGGGGGGTATACGAGCAGTACTTC. The encoded protein is CASSNRGVYEQYF.

The V call is TRBV5-1, the J call TRBJ1-1; 9 nucleotides line up with TRBD1. With V trimmed by 3 bases and J by 0 bases, 6 bases remained unmatched. Per germline, CDR1 SGHRS and CDR2 YFSETQ. The CDR3 consists of 16 residues. The CDR3 sequence is CASSSPQGALNTEAFF. For the CDR3, the DNA is TGCGCCAGCAGCTCCCCACAGGGGGCCCTGAACACTGAAGCTTTCTTT.

This chain uses TRBV28 with TRBJ1-5; 8 nucleotides align to TRBD1. Germline CDR1 reads MDHEN; CDR2 reads SYDVKM. Trimming at V came to 3 bases and at J to 0 bases, leaving 10 bases not matched to a gene. The CDR3 contains 18 residues. Written as DNA, the CDR3 is TGTGCCAGCAGTTTTCTCATCGAGGGACAGGTTAGCAATCAGCCCCAGCATTTT. It specifies CASSFLIEGQVSNQPQHF. The full variable domain, in which reference TRBV28 and TRBJ1-5 provide the parts outside the CDR3, is DVKVTQSSRYLVKRTGEKVFLECVQDMDHENMFWYRQDPGLGLRLIYFSYDVKMKEKGDIPEGYSVSREKKERFSLILESASTNQTSMYLCASSFLIEGQVSNQPQHFGDGTRLSIL.

This clone was observed once. The rearrangement uses TRBV5-5 and TRBJ2-7, with TRBD2 as a possible D gene (6 bases). The germline V gene encodes CDR1 SGHKS and CDR2 YYEKEE (reference sequence). Trimming removed 2 bases at V and 4 bases at J, with 10 bases between. The CDR3 is 13 residues long. The CDR3 coding sequence is TGTGCCAGCAGCTTTCCGGGGAGGTACGAGCAGTACTTC. This codes for CASSFPGRYEQYF.

The DNA for the CDR3 is TGCGCCAGCAGCCCTTACCTCCCCCCTGCGGGAGCCGACAATGAGCAGTTCTTC. Translated: CASSPYLPPAGADNEQFF. The rearrangement uses TRBV4-1 and TRBJ2-1; 7 bases agree with TRBD2. CDR3 size: 18 residues. After removal of 4 bases from V and 5 bases from J, the junction contained 17 bases not matched to a gene. Germline values: CDR1 MGHRA, CDR2 YSYEKL.